Reported below is one TCR beta chain. The clone's antigen remains unknown. No base-level quality is on record; no much larger clone is a single base apart. This sample was taken from a study of T-cell reconstitution after alpha-beta-depleted transplantation in children (dated by TCRdb to 2016 to 2017). As for the study more broadly: T-cell immune reconstitution after TCRalphabeta/CD19-depleted allogeneic hematopoietic cell transplantation in children was quantitatively tracked in the study by means of TCR repertoire profiling.

The sample's treatment or condition label is to be understood as: allogeneic hematopoietic cell transplantation with graft depleted of TCRalphabeta T cells and CD19 B cells. The children who served as transplant recipients had been given grafts of TCRalphabeta/CD19-depleted allogeneic hematopoietic cells. Reading the germline V gene (reference sequence) gives CDR1 WNHNN and CDR2 SYGVQD. V loses 3 bases, J loses 8 bases, and the germline ends lie 11 bases apart. The CDR3 covers 13 residues, taking in both the cysteine and the phenylalanine. Only the CDR3 DNA is retained, 39 bases long and in frame from the first base. The study at large found these results: The apparently early recovery of alphabetaT-cell counts about two months after transplant reportedly depended on only several hundred rapidly expanded clones that came from non-depleted graft cells. Over subsequent months, a decline in hyperexpanded clone frequencies was noted, and after one year, T-cell counts and TCRbeta diversity were mostly ascribed to newly produced T cells. In some patients, the high TCRbeta diversity seen at day 60 was put down to recipient T cells and intrathymic progenitors that had survived conditioning.

The library relied on PCR. Sequencer: Illumina HiSeq 2500. Molecular barcoding was employed in the preparation of TCR libraries, with unique molecular identifiers being used to normalize TCRbeta repertoire quantification. The raw public data were reprocessed by TCRdb itself: fastp quality trimming at Q25, MiXCR clonotype calling, in-frame beta chains only. Rows are combined by CDR3 protein, so each entry shows the most common genes and DNA. The sample table contains 300,000 to 400,000 distinct CDR3 sequences; only one count was recorded for 16% of them. The top ten constitute just over 40% of the sample.

The source of this sequence is a male patient aged 2-9 years who had a stem cell transplant for acute lymphoblastic leukemia, so the T cells may come from the graft donor. This receptor chain uses TRBV10-1 and TRBJ2-1; TRBD2 might be the D gene, on 5 matching bases. This specimen consisted of PBMCs, mostly from graft donor cells, obtained 360 days after TCRalphabeta/CD19-depleted stem cell transplant. Here is the DNA: TGCGCCAGCAGTGAACAACTAGTTGATGAGCAGTTCTTC. This is translated as CASSEQLVDEQFF.